This TCR beta chain is drawn from a study of T cells in localized non-small cell lung cancer. Trimming removed 5 bases at V and 1 base at J, with 7 bases between. The germline V gene has CDR1 MNHGY and CDR2 SAAAGT. CDR3 length: 13 amino acids. Generated by immunoSEQ multiplex PCR, the TCRdb table keeps only in-frame clones and is missing some. This repertoire shows some 1,500 clones, approximately 20% found once; its top ten account for approximately 19%. Regarding the study as a whole: Tumor samples were not multi-region, leaving intratumor heterogeneity unexcluded. Among the tissues sampled, uninvolved adjacent lung had the highest T cell clonality, above tumor. Higher T cell density in the blood was associated with longer overall survival, whereas higher adjacent-lung clonality associated with shorter survival. A median of roughly 57 clones ranked among the top 100 in tumor appeared in adjacent lung.

This clone was picked up a small number of times. Antigen unknown. The receptor was derived from a male donor older than 55 with stage II squamous cell lung carcinoma. The chain carries TRBV6-8 and TRBJ2-3; D not resolved. This specimen consisted of lung tumor tissue, obtained before any cancer treatment. The CDR3 protein is CASSRAGTDTQYF. In DNA form, the CDR3 reads TGTGCCAGCAGTAGGGCGGGCACAGATACGCAGTATTTT.